Many counts were recorded for the clone carrying this T cell receptor beta chain. What it binds is not known. This sample stems from a study of T cells in Graves' hyperthyroidism and ophthalmopathy. The source material, RNA transcripts, was used to amplify TCR beta CDR3 regions. When the TCR CDR3 underwent first-round RT-PCR, the HTBI primer set was used. TCRdb redid the calling of the multiplex PCR reads with MiXCR, one entry per CDR3 protein. The top ten clones hold about 17% of a sample with about 500,000 distinct CDR3 sequences, under 15% of them seen once. Study-wide findings and caveats: Most clonotypes that expanded in the thyroid above 0.001 also showed up in blood.

From germline, CDR1 is MNHEY and CDR2 SMNVEV (reference sequence). Trimming stripped 5 bases from V and 5 bases from J, with 16 bases between. CDR3 size: 14 residues. The sequenced sample consisted of blood. The chain employs TRBV27 and TRBJ2-7; D may be TRBD2 (6 bases). The clonotype was recovered from a woman between 18 and 30 years old with Graves' hyperthyroidism. The CDR3 bases are TGTGCCAGCAGTCCAACCGGGGGACCGAACGAGCAGTACTTC. This gives the protein CASSPTGGPNEQYF.